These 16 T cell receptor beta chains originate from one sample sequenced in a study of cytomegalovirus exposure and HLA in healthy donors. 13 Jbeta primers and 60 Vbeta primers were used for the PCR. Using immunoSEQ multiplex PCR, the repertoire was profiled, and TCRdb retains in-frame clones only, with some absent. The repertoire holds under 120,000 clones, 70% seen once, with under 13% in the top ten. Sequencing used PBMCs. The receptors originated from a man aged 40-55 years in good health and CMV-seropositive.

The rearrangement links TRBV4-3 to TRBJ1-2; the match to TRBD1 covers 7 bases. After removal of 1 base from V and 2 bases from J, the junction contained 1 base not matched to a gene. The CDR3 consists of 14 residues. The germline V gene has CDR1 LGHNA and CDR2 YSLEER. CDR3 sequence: CASSQATGNYGYTF. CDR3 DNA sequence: TGCGCCAGCAGCCAAGCGACAGGGAACTATGGCTACACCTTC.

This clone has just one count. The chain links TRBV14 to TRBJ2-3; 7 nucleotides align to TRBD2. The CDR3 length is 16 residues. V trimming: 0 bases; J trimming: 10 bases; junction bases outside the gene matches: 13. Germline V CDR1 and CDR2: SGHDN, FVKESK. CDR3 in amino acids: CASSQDHVGLGMAQYF. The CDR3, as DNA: TGTGCCAGCAGCCAAGATCACGTTGGACTAGGAATGGCGCAGTATTTT. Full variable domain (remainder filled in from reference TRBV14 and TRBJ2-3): EAGVTQFPSHSVIEKGQTVTLRCDPISGHDNLYWYRRVMGKEIKFLLHFVKESKQDESGMPNNRFLAERTGGTYSTLKVQPAELEDSGVYFCASSQDHVGLGMAQYFGPGTRLTVL.

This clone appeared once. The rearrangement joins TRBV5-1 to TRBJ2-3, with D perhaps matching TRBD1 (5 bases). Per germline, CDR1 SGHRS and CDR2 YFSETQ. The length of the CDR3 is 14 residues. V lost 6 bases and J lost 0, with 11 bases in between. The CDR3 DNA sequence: TGCGCCAGCATCAGGGCGGATAGCACAGATACGCAGTATTTT. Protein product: CASIRADSTDTQYF.

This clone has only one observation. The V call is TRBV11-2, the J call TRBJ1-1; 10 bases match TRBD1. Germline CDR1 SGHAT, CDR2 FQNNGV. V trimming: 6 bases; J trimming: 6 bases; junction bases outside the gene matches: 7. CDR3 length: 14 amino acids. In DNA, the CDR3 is TGTGCCAGCAGGCCCACCGGGACAGGGGCTGAAGCTTTCTTT. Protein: CASRPTGTGAEAFF.

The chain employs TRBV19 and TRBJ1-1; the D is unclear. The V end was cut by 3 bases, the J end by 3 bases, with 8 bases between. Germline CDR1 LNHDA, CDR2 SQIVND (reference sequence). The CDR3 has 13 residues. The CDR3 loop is CASSISPDTEAFF. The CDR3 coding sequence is TGTGCCAGTAGTATCTCCCCCGACACTGAAGCTTTCTTT. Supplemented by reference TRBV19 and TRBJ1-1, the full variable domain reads DGGITQSPKYLFRKEGQNVTLSCEQNLNHDAMYWYRQDPGQGLRLIYYSQIVNDFQKGDIAEGYSVSREKKESFPLTVTSAQKNPTAFYLCASSISPDTEAFFGQGTRLTVV.

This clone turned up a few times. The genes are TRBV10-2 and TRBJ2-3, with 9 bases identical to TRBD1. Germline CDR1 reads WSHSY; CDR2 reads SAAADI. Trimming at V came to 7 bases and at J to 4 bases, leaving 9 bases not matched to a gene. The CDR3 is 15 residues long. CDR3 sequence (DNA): TGCGCCAGCATACAGGGGGCGGGTTTGGCAGATACGCAGTATTTT. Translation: CASIQGAGLADTQYF.

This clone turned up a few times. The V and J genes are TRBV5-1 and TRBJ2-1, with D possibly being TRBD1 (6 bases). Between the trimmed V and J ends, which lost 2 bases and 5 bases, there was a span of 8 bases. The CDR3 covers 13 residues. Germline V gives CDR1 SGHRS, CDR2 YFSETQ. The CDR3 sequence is CASSLGGHNEQFF. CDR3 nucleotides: TGCGCCAGCAGCTTAGGGGGTCACAATGAGCAGTTCTTC.

The CDR3 DNA sequence: TGTGCCAGCAGCGCGACTAGCGGCGACTACAATGAGCAGTTCTTC. It encodes CASSATSGDYNEQFF. V and J are TRBV9 and TRBJ2-1; 9 positions match TRBD2. Germline V CDR1 and CDR2: SGDLS, YYNGEE. This CDR3 region has 15 residues. The ends lost 3 bases at V and 3 bases at J; junction bases unmatched: 4.

This CDR3 reads CASSPGQTSQETQYF. The CDR3 DNA sequence: TGTGCCAGTAGCCCGGGACAAACCTCGCAAGAGACCCAGTACTTC. The chain is built from TRBV19 and TRBJ2-5; a possible D gene is TRBD1 (6 bases). CDR3 length: 15 residues. Trimming removed 6 bases from V and 2 bases from J, with 16 bases in between. Per germline, CDR1 LNHDA and CDR2 SQIVND (reference sequence).

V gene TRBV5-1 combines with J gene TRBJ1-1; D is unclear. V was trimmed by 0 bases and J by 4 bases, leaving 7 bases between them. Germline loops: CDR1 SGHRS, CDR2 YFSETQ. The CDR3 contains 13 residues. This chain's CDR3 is CASSLDGSTEAFF. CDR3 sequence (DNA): TGCGCCAGCAGCTTGGATGGTAGCACTGAAGCTTTCTTT.

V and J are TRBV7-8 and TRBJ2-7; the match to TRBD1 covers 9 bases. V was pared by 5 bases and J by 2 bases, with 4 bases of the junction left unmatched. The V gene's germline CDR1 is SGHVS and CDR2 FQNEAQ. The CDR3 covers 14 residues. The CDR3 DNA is TGTGCCAGCAGCCCCGGGACAGGGCCCTACGAGCAGTACGTC. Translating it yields CASSPGTGPYEQYV.

The CDR3, as DNA: TGTGCCAGCCGACACAGGGCCGGGGAGCTGTTTTTT. Protein sequence: CASRHRAGELFF. The genes are TRBV6-6 and TRBJ2-2, with D possibly matching TRBD1 (6 bases). The CDR3 consists of 12 residues. Per the germline V gene, CDR1 is MNHNY and CDR2 is SVGAGI (reference sequence). Trimming took off 8 bases at V and 6 bases at J, with 10 bases between the two ends.

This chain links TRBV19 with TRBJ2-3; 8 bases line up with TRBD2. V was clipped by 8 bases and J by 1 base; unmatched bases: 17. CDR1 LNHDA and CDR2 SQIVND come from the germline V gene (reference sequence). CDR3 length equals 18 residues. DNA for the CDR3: TGTGCCAGTGCGGGAGATACTAGCGGTCCATGGGGCACAGATACGCAGTATTTT. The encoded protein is CASAGDTSGPWGTDTQYF.

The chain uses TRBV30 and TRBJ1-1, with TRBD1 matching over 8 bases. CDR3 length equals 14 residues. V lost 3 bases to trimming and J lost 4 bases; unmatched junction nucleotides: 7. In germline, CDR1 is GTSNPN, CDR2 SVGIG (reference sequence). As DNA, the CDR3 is TGTGCCTGGAGACTGACAGGGGCTCGCACTGAAGCTTTCTTT. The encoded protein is CAWRLTGARTEAFF.

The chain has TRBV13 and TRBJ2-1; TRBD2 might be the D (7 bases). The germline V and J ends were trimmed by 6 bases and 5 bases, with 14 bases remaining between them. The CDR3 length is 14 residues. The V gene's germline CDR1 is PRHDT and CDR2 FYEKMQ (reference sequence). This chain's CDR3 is CASRGGGLDNEQFF. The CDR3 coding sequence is TGTGCCAGCAGGGGAGGGGGGCTCGACAATGAGCAGTTCTTC.

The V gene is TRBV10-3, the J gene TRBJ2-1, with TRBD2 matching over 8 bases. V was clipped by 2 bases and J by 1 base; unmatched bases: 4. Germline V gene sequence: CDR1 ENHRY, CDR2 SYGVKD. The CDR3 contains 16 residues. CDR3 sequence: CAISEVSGKSYNEQFF. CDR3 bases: TGTGCCATCAGTGAGGTTAGCGGGAAGTCCTACAATGAGCAGTTCTTC.